Presented here are 8 T cell receptor beta chains from one specimen sequenced in a study of T cells in Graves' hyperthyroidism and ophthalmopathy. Amplification of TCR beta CDR3 regions used RNA as the template. TCR CDR3 regions were first amplified by RT-PCR with HTBI primers. TCRdb itself ran the multiplex PCR reads through MiXCR, one entry per CDR3 protein. The table records hundreds of thousands of distinct CDR3 sequences, 15% to 20% of them present only once. Sequenced input: blood. The receptors stem from a woman aged 18-29 years with Graves' hyperthyroidism.

This clonotype came up many times. CDR3 loop: CASSQVGAGRDTEAFF. The CDR3 nucleotides read TGCGCCAGCAGCCAAGTAGGCGCAGGGAGGGACACTGAAGCTTTCTTT. The chain employs TRBV4-1 and TRBJ1-1, with TRBD1 as a possible D gene (5 bases). The germline V gene has CDR1 MGHRA and CDR2 YSYEKL. CDR3 size: 16 residues. Trimming removed 1 base from V and 3 bases from J, with 15 bases in between.

This clonotype was counted between two and nine times. The chain employs TRBV11-2 and TRBJ1-1; D gene unclear. This CDR3 is built from 14 residues. The V end lost 1 base, the J end lost 4 bases, and 10 bases lay between the germline ends. Germline V gives CDR1 SGHAT, CDR2 FQNNGV. For the CDR3, the DNA is TGTGCCAGCAGCTTAGGAGTGGGAGGCACTGAAGCTTTCTTT. This codes for CASSLGVGGTEAFF.

This clonotype was observed at least ten times. The gene calls are TRBV12-3 or TRBV12-4 and TRBJ1-3; D call uncertain. The CDR3 has 14 residues. V lost 8 bases to trimming and J lost 2 bases, with 13 bases between them. CDR3 nucleotide sequence: TGTGCCAGCTGTCTCGGGCGGGCTGGAAACACCATATATTTT. This gives the protein CASCLGRAGNTIYF.

This clonotype has ten or more counts. The gene calls are TRBV9 and TRBJ2-5; the match to TRBD2 covers 9 bases. There are 15 residues in the CDR3. The J segment lost 9 bases and the V segment lost 5 bases, leaving 14 bases of the junction unmatched. CDR1 is SGDLS and CDR2 is YYNGEE in the germline V gene. CDR3 amino acids: CASSGPASGEKAQYF. CDR3 DNA sequence: TGTGCCAGCAGTGGACCGGCTAGCGGGGAGAAGGCCCAGTACTTC.

The V call is TRBV7-9, the J call TRBJ1-6, with D unresolved. Per germline, CDR1 SEHNR and CDR2 FQNEAQ (reference sequence). With 5 bases removed from V and 8 bases from J, the gap between germline ends came to 13 bases. The CDR3 loop spans 14 amino acids. The CDR3 sequence: CASSARGKYSPLHF. The CDR3 region has the DNA TGTGCCAGCAGCGCCCGAGGGAAGTATTCACCCCTCCACTTT.

The chain uses TRBV6-1 and TRBJ1-1, with D possibly being TRBD1 (5 bases). The CDR3 is 15 amino acids. The V and J ends lost 6 bases and 5 bases respectively, with 19 bases between them. CDR1 is MNHNS, CDR2 SASEGT, per germline. CDR3 in amino acids: CASSTSPNGGTEAFF. CDR3 DNA sequence: TGTGCCAGCAGCACTTCCCCCAACGGGGGTACTGAAGCTTTCTTT.

This rearrangement joins TRBV7-8 to TRBJ1-2, with 12 bases matching TRBD1. Per germline, CDR1 SGHVS and CDR2 FQNEAQ. CDR3 size: 17 residues. Germline trimming cut 5 bases from V and 8 bases from J; bases unmatched to any gene: 15. This chain's CDR3 is CASSGRGLGQGAPGYTF. CDR3 in DNA: TGTGCCAGCAGCGGCAGGGGGTTGGGACAGGGGGCGCCCGGCTACACCTTC.

This clonotype has at least ten counts. J is TRBJ1-2 and V is TRBV18; the D gene is possibly TRBD1 (5 bases). V shed 3 bases and J shed 10 bases, with 15 bases lying between them. In germline, CDR1 is KGHSH, CDR2 LQKENI. The CDR3 consists of 13 residues. The CDR3, as DNA: TGTGCCAGCTCACCTCGGGGGGGAGTTGACTACACCTTC. Amino acids: CASSPRGGVDYTF.